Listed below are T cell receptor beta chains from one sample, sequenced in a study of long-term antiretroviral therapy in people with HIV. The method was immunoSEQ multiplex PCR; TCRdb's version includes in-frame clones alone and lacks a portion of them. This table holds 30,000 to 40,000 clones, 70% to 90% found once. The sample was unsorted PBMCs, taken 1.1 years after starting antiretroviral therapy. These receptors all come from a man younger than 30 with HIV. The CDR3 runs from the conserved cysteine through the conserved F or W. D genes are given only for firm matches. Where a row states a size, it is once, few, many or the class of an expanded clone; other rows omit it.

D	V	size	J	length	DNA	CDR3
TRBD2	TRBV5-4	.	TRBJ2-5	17	TGTGCCAGCAGTCCAGGACTAGCGGGAGGAGGAGGAGAGACCCAGTACTTC	CASSPGLAGGGGETQYF
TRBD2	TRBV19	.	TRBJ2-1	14	TGTGCCAGTAGTATGGGGACTAGCGGCAATGAGCAGTTCTTC	CASSMGTSGNEQFF
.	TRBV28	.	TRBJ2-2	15	TGTGCCAGTACGACGGGGGCGGAACACACCGGGGAGCTGTTTTTT	CASTTGAEHTGELFF
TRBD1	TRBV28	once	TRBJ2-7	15	TGTGCCAGCACTAAAACGGGGACAGGGTGGGGGGAGCAGTACTTC	CASTKTGTGWGEQYF
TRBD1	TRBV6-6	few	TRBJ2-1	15	TGTGCCAGCAGTTACGGACCAGGGACAGTCAATGAGCAGTTCTTC	CASSYGPGTVNEQFF
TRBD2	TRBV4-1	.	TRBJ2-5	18	TGCGCCAGCAGTCACGAAGGACTAGCGGGGCTATGGCAAGAGACCCAGTACTTC	CASSHEGLAGLWQETQYF
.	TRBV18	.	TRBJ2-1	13	TGTGCCAGCTCACCCCCGTGGCGGAATGAGCAGTTCTTC	CASSPPWRNEQFF
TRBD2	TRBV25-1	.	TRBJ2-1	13	TGTGCCTCCAGTAGCGGGAGATGGAATGAGCAGTTCTTC	CASSSGRWNEQFF
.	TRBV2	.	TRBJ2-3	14	TGTGCCAGCAGGGGGGTAGATAGCACAGATACGCAGTATTTT	CASRGVDSTDTQYF
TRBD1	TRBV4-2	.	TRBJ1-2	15	TGTGCCAGCAGCCTGGACAGGGAAGGATCCCATGGCTACACCTTC	CASSLDREGSHGYTF
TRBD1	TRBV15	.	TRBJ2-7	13	TGTGCCACCAGCAGAGGACAGGGGGGATCGCTGTACTTC	CATSRGQGGSLYF
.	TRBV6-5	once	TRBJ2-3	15	TGTGCCAGCAGTTACTCCGGCGGGATGGGGGATACGCAGTATTTT	CASSYSGGMGDTQYF
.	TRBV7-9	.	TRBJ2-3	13	TGTGCCAGCAGCTCGGATGGAACAGATACGCAGTATTTT	CASSSDGTDTQYF
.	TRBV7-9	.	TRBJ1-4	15	TGTGCCAGCAGCTTAAGTCGGGGGGCTTCTGAAAAACTGTTTTTT	CASSLSRGASEKLFF
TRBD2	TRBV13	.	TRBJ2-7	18	TGTGCCAGCAGCCAGCGAATAGGCAGGACTAGCGGAGCCTACGAGCAGTACTTC	CASSQRIGRTSGAYEQYF
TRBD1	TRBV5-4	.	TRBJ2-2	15	TGTGCCAGCAGCACAGGGGTTCTGAACACCGGGGAGCTGTTTTTT	CASSTGVLNTGELFF
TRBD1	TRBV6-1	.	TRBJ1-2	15	TGTGCCAGCAGTGTCAGGGACAGGGGACCCTATGGCTACACCTTC	CASSVRDRGPYGYTF
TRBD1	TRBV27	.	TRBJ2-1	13	TGTGCCAGCAGTTCGGGACAGATCAATGAGCAGTTCTTC	CASSSGQINEQFF
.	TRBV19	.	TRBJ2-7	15	TGTGCCAGTAGCACCGGTACAGGGAGCTCCTACGAGCAGTACTTC	CASSTGTGSSYEQYF
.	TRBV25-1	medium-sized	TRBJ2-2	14	TGTGCCAGCACTCTTACGACTTACACCGGGGAGCTGTTTTTT	CASTLTTYTGELFF
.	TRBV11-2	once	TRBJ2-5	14	TGTGCCAGCAGCTTAGAAAGGACCCAAGAGACCCAGTACTTC	CASSLERTQETQYF
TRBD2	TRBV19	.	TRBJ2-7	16	TGTGCCAGTAGCAAGCCCTCCGGGACTAGCGTGTACGAGCAGTACTTC	CASSKPSGTSVYEQYF
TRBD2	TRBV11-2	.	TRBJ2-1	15	TGTGCCAGCAGCCCCGGGACTAGCGGGAGGGCCGTACAGTTCTTC	CASSPGTSGRAVQFF
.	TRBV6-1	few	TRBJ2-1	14	TGTGCCAGCTCCTCAGGGCGGACCTACAATGAGCAGTTCTTC	CASSSGRTYNEQFF
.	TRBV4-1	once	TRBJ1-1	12	TGCGCCAGCAGCCAGGGGGACACTGAAGCTTTCTTT	CASSQGDTEAFF
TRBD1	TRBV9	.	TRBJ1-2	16	TGTGCCAGCAGCGCCCACGAAGGGGGCCCTAACTATGGCTACACCTTC	CASSAHEGGPNYGYTF
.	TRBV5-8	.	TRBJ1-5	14	TGTGCCAGCAGCTTGTTTTCAGGGGATCAGCCCCAGCATTTT	CASSLFSGDQPQHF
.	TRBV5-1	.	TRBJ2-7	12	TGCGCCAGCAGCCCTACAGGGACCGAGCAGTACTTC	CASSPTGTEQYF
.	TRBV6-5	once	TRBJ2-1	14	TGTGCCAGCAGTTACTCCACAGCGGGCAATGAGCAGTTCTTC	CASSYSTAGNEQFF
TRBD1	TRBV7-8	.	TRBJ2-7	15	TGTGCCAGCAGCTTAGAACTACAGGGGACCTACGAGCAGTACTTC	CASSLELQGTYEQYF
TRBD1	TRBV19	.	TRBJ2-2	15	TGTGCCAGTACCCACTCTACAGGGGGCACCGGGGAGCTGTTTTTT	CASTHSTGGTGELFF
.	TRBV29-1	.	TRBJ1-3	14	TGCAGCGTTGAAGATCGTAGGGGGAGAAACACCATATATTTT	CSVEDRRGRNTIYF
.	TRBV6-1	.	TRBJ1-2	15	TGTGCCAGCAGCGCGGGCCCCGGGGGGTACTATGGCTACACCTTC	CASSAGPGGYYGYTF
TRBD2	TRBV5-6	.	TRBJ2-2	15	TGTGCCAGCAGCTTGGGACTAGCGGCCACCGGGGAGCTGTTTTTT	CASSLGLAATGELFF
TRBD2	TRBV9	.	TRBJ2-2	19	TGTGCCAGCAGCGTAGGTTGGACTAGCGGGAGGGAGGGGACCGGGGAGCTGTTTTTT	CASSVGWTSGREGTGELFF
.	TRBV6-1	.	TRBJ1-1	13	TGTGCCAGCAGTGTAGAAGGTAATACTGAAGCTTTCTTT	CASSVEGNTEAFF
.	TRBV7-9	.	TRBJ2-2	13	TGTGCCAGCGACGGACAGACCACCGGGGAGCTGTTTTTT	CASDGQTTGELFF
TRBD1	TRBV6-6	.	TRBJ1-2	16	TGTGCCAGCAGTTACGGTGGGACAGGACGCCACTATGGCTACACCTTC	CASSYGGTGRHYGYTF
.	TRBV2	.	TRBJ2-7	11	TGTGCCAGCAACAGGGACCCCGAGCAGTACTTC	CASNRDPEQYF
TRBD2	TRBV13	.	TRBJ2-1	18	TGTGCCAGCATCCCGACAGAAGCCTCCGGGGGGGCCTACAATGAGCAGTTCTTC	CASIPTEASGGAYNEQFF
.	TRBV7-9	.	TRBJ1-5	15	TGTGCCAGCAGCTCATCCCGGATGGGGAATCAGCCCCAGCATTTT	CASSSSRMGNQPQHF
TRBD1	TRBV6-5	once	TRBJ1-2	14	TGTGCCAGCAGTTACGCAGGGGGAATGGAGGGCTACACCTTC	CASSYAGGMEGYTF
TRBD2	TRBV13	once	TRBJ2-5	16	TGTGCCAGCAGCCCGAGACTAGCGGGGGATGGAGAGACCCAGTACTTC	CASSPRLAGDGETQYF
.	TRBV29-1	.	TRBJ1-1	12	TGCAGCGTTGACCAGGGGAACACTGAAGCTTTCTTT	CSVDQGNTEAFF
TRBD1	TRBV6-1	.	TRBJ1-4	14	TGTGCCAGCAGTGAAGGGACAGGGGGTAAAAAACTGTTTTTT	CASSEGTGGKKLFF
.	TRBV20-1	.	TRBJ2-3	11	TGCAGTGCTGGGTTCCTGGATACGCAGTATTTT	CSAGFLDTQYF
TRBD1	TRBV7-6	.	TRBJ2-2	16	TGTGCCAGCAGCTCGCCGGGGACAGGGGAGGCCGGGGAGCTGTTTTTT	CASSSPGTGEAGELFF
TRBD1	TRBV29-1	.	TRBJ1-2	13	TGCAGCGTCAAGGGACAGAGCACTTATGGCTACACCTTC	CSVKGQSTYGYTF
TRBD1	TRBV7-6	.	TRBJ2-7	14	TGTGCCAGCAGCCCAGGGGACAGCCCCTACGAGCAGTACTTC	CASSPGDSPYEQYF
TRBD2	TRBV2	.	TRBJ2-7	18	TGTGCCAGCAGTTCCGAACCCTGGACTAGCGGGGGGTTGGAGGTGCAGTACTTC	CASSSEPWTSGGLEVQYF
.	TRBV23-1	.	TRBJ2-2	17	TGCGCCAGCAGTCAATCGCACCCGCTAGCGCGCACCGGGGAGCTGTTTTTT	CASSQSHPLARTGELFF
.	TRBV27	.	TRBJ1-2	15	TGTGCCAGCAGTCTAGACGGGACGGAATTCTATGGCTACACCTTC	CASSLDGTEFYGYTF
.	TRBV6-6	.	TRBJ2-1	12	TGTGCCAGCACTAAGGTCAACAATGAGCAGTTCTTC	CASTKVNNEQFF